This TCR beta chain was sequenced during a study of blood T cell repertoires in COVID-19. Study summary: Donors in the United States, Italy and Spain gave samples during acute or convalescent COVID-19.

Clones were read by immunoSEQ multiplex PCR, and TCRdb kept only the in-frame ones, dropping some. Of more than 20,000 clones listed, 77% are singletons. This clone came up once. V was pared by 6 bases and J by 5 bases, with 7 bases between. The CDR3 loop spans 12 amino acids. The chain links TRBV12-3 or TRBV12-4 to TRBJ2-2; D not resolved. What was sequenced was peripheral blood. The sequence was obtained from a man older than 75 with active or convalescent COVID-19. The CDR3 spells CASSPITGELFF. The CDR3 DNA reads TGTGCCAGCAGCCCAATTACCGGGGAGCTGTTTTTT.